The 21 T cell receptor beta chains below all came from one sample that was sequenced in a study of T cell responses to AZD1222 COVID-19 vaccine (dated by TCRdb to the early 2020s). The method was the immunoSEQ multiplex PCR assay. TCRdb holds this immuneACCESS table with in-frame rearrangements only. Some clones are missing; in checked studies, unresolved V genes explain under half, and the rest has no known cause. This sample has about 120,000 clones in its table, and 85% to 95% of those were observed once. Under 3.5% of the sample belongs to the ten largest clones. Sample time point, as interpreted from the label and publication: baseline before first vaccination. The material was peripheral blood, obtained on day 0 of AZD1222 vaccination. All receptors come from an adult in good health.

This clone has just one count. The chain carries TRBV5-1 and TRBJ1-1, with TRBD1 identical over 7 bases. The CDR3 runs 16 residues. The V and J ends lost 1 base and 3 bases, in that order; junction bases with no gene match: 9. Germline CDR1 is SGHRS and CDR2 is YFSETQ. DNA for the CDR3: TGCGCCAGCAGCTTGCGTCCGGGACAGATATACACTGAAGCTTTCTTT. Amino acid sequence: CASSLRPGQIYTEAFF.

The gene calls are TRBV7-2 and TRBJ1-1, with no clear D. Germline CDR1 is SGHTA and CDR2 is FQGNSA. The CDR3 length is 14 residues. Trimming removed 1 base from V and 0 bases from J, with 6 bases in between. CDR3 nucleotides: TGTGCCAGCAGCTTAGGGACGTTGAACACTGAAGCTTTCTTT. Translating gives CASSLGTLNTEAFF.

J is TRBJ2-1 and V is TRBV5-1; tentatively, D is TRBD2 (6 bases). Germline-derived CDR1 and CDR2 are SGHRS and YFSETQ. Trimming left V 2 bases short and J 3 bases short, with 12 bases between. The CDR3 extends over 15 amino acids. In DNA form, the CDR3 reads TGCGCCAGCAGCTTAAACGGGGGAATCTACAATGAGCAGTTCTTC. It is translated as CASSLNGGIYNEQFF.

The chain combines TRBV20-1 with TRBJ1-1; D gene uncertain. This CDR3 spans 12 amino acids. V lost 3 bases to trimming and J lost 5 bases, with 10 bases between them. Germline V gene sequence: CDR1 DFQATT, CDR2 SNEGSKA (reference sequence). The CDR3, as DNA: TGCAGTGCTAGTTTTAGTAGTACTGAAGCTTTCTTT. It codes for CSASFSSTEAFF.

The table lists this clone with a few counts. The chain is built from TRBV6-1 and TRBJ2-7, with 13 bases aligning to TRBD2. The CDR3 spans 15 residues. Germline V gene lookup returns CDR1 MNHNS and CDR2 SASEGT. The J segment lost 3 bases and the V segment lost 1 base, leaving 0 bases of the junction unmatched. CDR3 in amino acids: CASSEGTSGSYEQYF. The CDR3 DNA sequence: TGTGCCAGCAGTGAAGGGACTAGCGGGAGCTACGAGCAGTACTTC.

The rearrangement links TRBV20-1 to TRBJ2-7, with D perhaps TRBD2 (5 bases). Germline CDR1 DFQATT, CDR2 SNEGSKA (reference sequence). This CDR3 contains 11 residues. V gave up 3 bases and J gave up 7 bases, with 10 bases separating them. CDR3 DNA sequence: TGCAGTGCTAGCCGGACTGGGGAGCAGTACTTC. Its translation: CSASRTGEQYF.

The CDR3 coding sequence is TGTGCCAGTGGGCGGGGCGACAATGAGCAGTTCTTC. It yields the protein CASGRGDNEQFF. The chain couples TRBV12-3 or TRBV12-4 to TRBJ2-1, with D possibly TRBD2 on 6 matching bases. V was shortened by 9 bases and J by 5 bases, with 11 bases between the two germline ends. The CDR3 length is 12 residues.

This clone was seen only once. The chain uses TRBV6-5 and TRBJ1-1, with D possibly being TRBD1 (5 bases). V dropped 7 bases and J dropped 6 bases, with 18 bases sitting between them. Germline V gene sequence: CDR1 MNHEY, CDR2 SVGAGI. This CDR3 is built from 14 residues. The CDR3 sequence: CASTRGGTWAEAFF. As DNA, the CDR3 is TGTGCCAGCACCCGAGGAGGGACCTGGGCTGAAGCTTTCTTT.

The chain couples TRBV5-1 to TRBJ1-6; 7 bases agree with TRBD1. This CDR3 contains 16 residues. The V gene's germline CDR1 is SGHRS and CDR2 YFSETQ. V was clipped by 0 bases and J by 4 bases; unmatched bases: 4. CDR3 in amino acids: CASSLVGGGYNSPLHF. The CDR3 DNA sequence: TGCGCCAGCAGCTTGGTAGGGGGCGGGTATAATTCACCCCTCCACTTT.

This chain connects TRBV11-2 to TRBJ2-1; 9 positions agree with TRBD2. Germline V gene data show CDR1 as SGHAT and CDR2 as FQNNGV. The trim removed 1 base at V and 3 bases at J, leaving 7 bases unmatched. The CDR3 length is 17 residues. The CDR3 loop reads CASSLVLGGRVYNEQFF. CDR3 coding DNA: TGTGCCAGCAGCTTAGTACTCGGCGGGAGGGTCTACAATGAGCAGTTCTTC.

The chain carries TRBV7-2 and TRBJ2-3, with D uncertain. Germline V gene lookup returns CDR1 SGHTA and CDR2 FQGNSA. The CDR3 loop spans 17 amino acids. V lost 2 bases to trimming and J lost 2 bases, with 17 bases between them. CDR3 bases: TGTGCCAGCAGCTTACTCGGCCTGGATCTAAACACAGATACGCAGTATTTT. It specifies CASSLLGLDLNTDTQYF. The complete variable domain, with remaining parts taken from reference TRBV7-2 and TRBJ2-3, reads GAGVSQSPSNKVTEKGKDVELRCDPISGHTALYWYRQSLGQGLEFLIYFQGNSAPDKSGLPSDRFSAERTGGSVSTLTIQRTQQEDSAVYLCASSLLGLDLNTDTQYFGPGTRLTVL.

The CDR3, as DNA: TGTGCCAGCTCACCCATAGACAGGAGGCTTGCTTCTAATGAAAAACTGTTTTTT. Its protein product is CASSPIDRRLASNEKLFF. The chain joins TRBV18 to TRBJ1-4, with a weak D call TRBD1 (6 bases). The V end was cut by 3 bases, the J end by 3 bases, with 20 bases between. The CDR3 length is 18 residues. The germline V gene encodes CDR1 KGHSH and CDR2 LQKENI.

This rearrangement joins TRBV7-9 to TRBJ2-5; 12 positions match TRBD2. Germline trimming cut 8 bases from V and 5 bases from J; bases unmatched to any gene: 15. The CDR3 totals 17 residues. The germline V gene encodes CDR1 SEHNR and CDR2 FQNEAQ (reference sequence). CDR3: CASGKVGGLAGGETQYF. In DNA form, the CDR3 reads TGTGCCAGCGGCAAGGTAGGGGGGCTAGCGGGAGGGGAGACCCAGTACTTC.

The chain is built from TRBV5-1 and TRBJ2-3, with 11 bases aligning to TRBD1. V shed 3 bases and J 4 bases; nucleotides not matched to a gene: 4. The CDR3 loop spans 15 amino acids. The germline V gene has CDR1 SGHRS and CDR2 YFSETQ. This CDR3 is CASSYGTGGPDTQYF. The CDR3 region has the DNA TGCGCCAGCAGCTACGGGACAGGGGGGCCAGATACGCAGTATTTT.

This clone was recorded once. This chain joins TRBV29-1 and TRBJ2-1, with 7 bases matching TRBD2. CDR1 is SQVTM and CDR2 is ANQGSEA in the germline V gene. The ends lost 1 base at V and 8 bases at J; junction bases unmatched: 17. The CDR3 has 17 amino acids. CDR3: CSVEAREDPAVWYEQFF. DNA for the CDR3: TGCAGCGTTGAAGCCCGGGAGGACCCGGCCGTTTGGTATGAGCAGTTCTTC.

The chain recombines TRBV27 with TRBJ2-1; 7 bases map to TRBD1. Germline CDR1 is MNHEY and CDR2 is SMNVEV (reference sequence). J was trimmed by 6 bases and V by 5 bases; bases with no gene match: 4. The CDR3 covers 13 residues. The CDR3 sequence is CASSPGTVNEQFF. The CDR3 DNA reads TGTGCCAGCAGTCCAGGGACAGTCAATGAGCAGTTCTTC.

The CDR3 DNA follows: TGTGCCAGCTCACCTACCCTCGGGGGGGAGACCGGGGAGCTGTTTTTT. Amino acids: CASSPTLGGETGELFF. This rearrangement joins TRBV18 to TRBJ2-2; TRBD2 matches 8 bases. The V gene end was trimmed by 3 bases and the J gene end by 5 bases; junction bases not matched to a gene: 8. Per germline, CDR1 KGHSH and CDR2 LQKENI. The CDR3 totals 16 residues. Complete variable domain (other parts from reference TRBV18 and TRBJ2-2): NAGVMQNPRHLVRRRGQEARLRCSPMKGHSHVYWYRQLPEEGLKFMVYLQKENIIDESGMPKERFSAEFPKEGPSILRIQQVVRGDSAAYFCASSPTLGGETGELFFGEGSRLTVL.

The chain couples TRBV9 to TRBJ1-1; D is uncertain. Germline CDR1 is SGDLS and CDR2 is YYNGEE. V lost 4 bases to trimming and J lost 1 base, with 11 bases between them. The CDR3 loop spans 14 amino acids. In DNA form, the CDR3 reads TGTGCCAGCAGCCGGGAGGGTTCGAACACTGAAGCTTTCTTT. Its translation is CASSREGSNTEAFF.

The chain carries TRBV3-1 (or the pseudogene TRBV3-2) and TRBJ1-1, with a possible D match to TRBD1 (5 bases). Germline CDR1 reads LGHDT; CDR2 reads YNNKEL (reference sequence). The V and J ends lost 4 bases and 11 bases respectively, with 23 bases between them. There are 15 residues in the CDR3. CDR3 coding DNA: TGTGCCAGCAGCCTCCTGGGGGGTACCGGTTATTCGGCTTTCTTT. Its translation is CASSLLGGTGYSAFF.

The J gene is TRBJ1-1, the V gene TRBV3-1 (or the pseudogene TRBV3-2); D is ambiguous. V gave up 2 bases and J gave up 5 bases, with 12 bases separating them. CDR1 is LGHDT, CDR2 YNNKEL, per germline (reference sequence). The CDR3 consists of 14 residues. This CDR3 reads CASSQMGLGTEAFF. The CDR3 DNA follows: TGTGCCAGCAGCCAAATGGGGTTGGGAACTGAAGCTTTCTTT.

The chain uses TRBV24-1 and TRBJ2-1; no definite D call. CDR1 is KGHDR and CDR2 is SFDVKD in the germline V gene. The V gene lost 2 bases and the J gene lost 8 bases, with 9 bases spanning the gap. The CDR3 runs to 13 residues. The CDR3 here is CATSDSTRYEQFF. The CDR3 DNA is TGTGCCACCAGTGATTCTACTCGTTATGAGCAGTTCTTC.